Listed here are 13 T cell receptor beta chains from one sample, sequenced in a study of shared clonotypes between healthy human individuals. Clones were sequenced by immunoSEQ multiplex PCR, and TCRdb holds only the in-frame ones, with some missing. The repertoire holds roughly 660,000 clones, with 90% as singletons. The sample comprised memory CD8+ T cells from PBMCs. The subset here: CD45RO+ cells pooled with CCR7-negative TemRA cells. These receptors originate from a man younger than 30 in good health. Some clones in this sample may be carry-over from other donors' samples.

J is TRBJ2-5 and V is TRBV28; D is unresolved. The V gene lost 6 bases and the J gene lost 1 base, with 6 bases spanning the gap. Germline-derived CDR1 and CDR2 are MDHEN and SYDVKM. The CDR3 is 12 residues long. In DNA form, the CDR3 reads TGTGCCAGCAGATGGGGCCAAGAGACCCAGTACTTC. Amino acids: CASRWGQETQYF.

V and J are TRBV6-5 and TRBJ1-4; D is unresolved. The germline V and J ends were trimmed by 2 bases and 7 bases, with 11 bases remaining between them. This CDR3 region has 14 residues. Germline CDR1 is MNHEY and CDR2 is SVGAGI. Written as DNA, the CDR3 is TGTGCCAGCAGTTACGGTCCGGGATTTGAAAAACTGTTTTTT. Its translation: CASSYGPGFEKLFF.

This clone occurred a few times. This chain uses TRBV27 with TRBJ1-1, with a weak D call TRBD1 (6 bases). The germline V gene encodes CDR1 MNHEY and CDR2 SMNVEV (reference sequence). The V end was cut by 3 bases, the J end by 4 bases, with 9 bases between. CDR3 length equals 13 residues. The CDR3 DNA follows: TGTGCCAGCAGTTTTGGGGGGCCCACTGAAGCTTTCTTT. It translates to CASSFGGPTEAFF.

The CDR3 sequence: CASSVEGRGREQYF. As DNA, the CDR3 is TGTGCCAGCAGCGTAGAGGGCAGGGGGCGAGAGCAGTACTTC. This chain connects TRBV9 to TRBJ2-7, with 8 bases matching TRBD1. Germline loops: CDR1 SGDLS, CDR2 YYNGEE. V lost 0 bases to trimming and J lost 7 bases; unmatched junction nucleotides: 6. CDR3 length equals 14 residues.

Here the CDR3 reads CASKPGPGIYNEQFF. CDR3 coding DNA: TGTGCCAGCAAACCGGGACCCGGAATCTACAATGAGCAGTTCTTC. The chain couples TRBV7-9 to TRBJ2-1; either TRBD1 or TRBD2 may fit D (5 bases each). Trimming stripped 7 bases from V and 3 bases from J, with 16 bases between. The V gene's germline CDR1 is SEHNR and CDR2 FQNEAQ (reference sequence). The CDR3 extends over 15 amino acids.

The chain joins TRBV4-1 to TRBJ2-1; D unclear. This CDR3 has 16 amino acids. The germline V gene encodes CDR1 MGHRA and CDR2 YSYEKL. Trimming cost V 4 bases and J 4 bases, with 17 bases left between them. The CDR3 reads CASSPTGVPPYNEQFF. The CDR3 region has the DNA TGCGCCAGCAGCCCCACGGGCGTACCCCCTTACAATGAGCAGTTCTTC.

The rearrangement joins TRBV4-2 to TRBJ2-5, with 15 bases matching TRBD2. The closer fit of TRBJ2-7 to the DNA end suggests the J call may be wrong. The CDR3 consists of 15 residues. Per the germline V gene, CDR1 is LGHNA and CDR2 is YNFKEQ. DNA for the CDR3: TGTGCCAGCAGCCGAGGACTAGCGGGAGGGTTCGAGCAGTACTTC. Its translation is CASSRGLAGGFEQYF.

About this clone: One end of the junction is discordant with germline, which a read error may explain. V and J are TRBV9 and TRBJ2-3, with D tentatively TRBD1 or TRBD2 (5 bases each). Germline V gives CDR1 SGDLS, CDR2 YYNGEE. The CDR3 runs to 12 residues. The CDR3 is CASSVAGTPLSF. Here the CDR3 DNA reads TGTGCCAGCAGCGTAGCAGGGACCCCCCTGAGTTTT.

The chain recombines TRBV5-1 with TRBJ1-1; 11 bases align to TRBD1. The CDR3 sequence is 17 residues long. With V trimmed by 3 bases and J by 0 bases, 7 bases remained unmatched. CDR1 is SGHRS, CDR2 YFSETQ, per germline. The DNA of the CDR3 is TGCGCCAGCAGCTCCGGGACAGGGGGTATCATGAACACTGAAGCTTTCTTT. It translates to CASSSGTGGIMNTEAFF.

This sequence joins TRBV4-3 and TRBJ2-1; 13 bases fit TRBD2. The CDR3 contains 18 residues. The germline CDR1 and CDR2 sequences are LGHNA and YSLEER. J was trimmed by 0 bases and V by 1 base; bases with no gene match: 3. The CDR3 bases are TGCGCCAGCAGCCAAGGGACTAGCGGGAGTAGCTCCTACAATGAGCAGTTCTTC. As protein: CASSQGTSGSSSYNEQFF.

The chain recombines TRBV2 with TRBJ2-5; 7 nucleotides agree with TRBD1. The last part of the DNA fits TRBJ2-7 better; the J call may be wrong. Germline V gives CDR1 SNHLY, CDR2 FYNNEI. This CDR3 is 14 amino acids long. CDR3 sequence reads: CASRDRASSYEQYF. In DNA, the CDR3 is TGTGCCAGTAGAGACAGGGCCAGCTCCTACGAGCAGTACTTC.

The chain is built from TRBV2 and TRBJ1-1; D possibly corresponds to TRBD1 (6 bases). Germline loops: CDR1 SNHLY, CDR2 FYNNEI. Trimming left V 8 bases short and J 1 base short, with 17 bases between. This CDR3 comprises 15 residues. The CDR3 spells CASFKTGHWNTEAFF. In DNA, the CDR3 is TGTGCCAGCTTTAAAACGGGACATTGGAACACTGAAGCTTTCTTT.

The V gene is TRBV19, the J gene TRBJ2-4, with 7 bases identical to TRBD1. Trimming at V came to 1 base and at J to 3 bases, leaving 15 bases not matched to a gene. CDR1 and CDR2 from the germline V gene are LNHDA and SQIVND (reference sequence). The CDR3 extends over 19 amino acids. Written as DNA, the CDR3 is TGTGCCAGTAGTATAGTTCACCGGGACAGCAATGGGGTCAAAAACATTCAGTACTTC. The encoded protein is CASSIVHRDSNGVKNIQYF.